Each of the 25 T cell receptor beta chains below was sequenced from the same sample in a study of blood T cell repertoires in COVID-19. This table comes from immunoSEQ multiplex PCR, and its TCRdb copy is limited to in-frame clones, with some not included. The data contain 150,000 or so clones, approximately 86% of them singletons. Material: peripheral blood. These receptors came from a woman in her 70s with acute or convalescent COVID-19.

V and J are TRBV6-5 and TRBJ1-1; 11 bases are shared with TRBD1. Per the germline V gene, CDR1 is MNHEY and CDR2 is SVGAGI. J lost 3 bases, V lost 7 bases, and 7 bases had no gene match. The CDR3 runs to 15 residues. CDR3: CASTKRGQGDTEAFF. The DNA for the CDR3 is TGTGCCAGCACTAAAAGGGGACAGGGGGACACTGAAGCTTTCTTT.

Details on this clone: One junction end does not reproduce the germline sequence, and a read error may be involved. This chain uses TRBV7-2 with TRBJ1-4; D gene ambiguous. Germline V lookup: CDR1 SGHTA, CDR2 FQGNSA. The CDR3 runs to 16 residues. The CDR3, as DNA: TGTGCCAGCAGCTTAGCGTTGCCCTCAACTAGTGAAAAACTGTTTTTT. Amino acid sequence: CASSLALPSTSEKLFF.

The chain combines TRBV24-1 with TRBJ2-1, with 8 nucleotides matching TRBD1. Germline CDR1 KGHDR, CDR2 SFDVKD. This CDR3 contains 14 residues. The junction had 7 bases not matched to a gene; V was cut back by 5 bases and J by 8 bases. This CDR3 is CATSATGVWDEQFF. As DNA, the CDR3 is TGTGCCACCAGTGCGACAGGGGTATGGGATGAGCAGTTCTTC.

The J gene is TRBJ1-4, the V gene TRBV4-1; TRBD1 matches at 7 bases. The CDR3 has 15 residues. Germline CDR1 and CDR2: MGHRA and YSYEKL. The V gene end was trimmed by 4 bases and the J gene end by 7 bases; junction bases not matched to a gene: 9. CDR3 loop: CASSPTPTGSEKLFF. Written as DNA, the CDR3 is TGCGCCAGCAGCCCGACCCCGACAGGGAGTGAAAAACTGTTTTTT.

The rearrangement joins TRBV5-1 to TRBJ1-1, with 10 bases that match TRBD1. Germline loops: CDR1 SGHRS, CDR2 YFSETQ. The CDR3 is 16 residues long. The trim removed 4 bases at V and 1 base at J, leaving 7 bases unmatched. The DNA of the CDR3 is TGCGCCAGCAGCGGTGACAGGGGGCGCGGGAACACTGAAGCTTTCTTT. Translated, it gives CASSGDRGRGNTEAFF.

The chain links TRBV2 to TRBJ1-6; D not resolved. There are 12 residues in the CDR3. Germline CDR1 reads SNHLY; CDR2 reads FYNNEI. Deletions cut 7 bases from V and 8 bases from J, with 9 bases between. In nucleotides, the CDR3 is TGTGCCAGCAAAACCGGAGATTCACCCCTCCACTTT. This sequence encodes CASKTGDSPLHF.

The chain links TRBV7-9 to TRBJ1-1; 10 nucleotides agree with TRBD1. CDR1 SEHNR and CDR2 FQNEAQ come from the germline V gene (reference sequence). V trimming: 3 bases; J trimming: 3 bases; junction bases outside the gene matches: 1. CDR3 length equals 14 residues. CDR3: CASSFGQGDTEAFF. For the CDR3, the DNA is TGTGCCAGCAGCTTTGGACAGGGGGACACTGAAGCTTTCTTT.

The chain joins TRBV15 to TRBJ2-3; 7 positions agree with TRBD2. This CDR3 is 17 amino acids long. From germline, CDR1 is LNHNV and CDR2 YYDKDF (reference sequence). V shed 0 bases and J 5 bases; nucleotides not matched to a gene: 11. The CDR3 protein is CATSRDPVPGGIDTQYF. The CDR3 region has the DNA TGTGCCACCAGCAGAGATCCCGTTCCGGGGGGTATAGATACGCAGTATTTT.

The chain's CDR3 is CASSFAQGMNSPLHF. CDR3 nucleotides: TGTGCCAGCAGCTTCGCACAGGGGATGAATTCACCCCTCCACTTT. V gene TRBV7-9 combines with J gene TRBJ1-6, with 7 bases lining up with TRBD1. V was clipped by 3 bases and J by 7 bases; unmatched bases: 6. The CDR3 totals 15 residues. CDR1 is SEHNR, CDR2 FQNEAQ, per germline (reference sequence).

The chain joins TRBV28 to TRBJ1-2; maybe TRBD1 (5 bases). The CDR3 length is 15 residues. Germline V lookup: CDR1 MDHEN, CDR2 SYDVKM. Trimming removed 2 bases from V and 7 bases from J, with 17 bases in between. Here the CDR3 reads CASSLGAVGSSGYTF. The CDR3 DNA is TGTGCCAGCAGTTTAGGGGCGGTTGGATCAAGTGGCTACACCTTC.

For the CDR3, the DNA is TGTGCCAGCAGCCTGTTCTCGGAGATCTCTGGAAACACCATATATTTT. It codes for CASSLFSEISGNTIYF. The chain carries TRBV9 and TRBJ1-3; D not resolved. The ends were cut back, 4 bases at V and 0 bases at J, with 14 bases in the middle. CDR3 length: 16 amino acids. CDR1 is SGDLS, CDR2 YYNGEE, per germline.

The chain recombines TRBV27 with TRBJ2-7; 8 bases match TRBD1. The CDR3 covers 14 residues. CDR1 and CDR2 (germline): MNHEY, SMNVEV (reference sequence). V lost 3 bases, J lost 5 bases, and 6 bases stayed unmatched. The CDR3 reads CASSFRDRQHEQYF. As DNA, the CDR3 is TGTGCCAGCAGTTTTCGGGACAGGCAACACGAGCAGTACTTC.

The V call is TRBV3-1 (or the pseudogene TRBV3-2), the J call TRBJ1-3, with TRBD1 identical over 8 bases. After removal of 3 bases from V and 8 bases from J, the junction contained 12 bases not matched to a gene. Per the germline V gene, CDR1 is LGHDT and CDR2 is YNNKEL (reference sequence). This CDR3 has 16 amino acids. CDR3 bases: TGTGCCAGCAGCCACCGCATAGGGAACAGGGGGGACACCATATATTTT. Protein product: CASSHRIGNRGDTIYF.

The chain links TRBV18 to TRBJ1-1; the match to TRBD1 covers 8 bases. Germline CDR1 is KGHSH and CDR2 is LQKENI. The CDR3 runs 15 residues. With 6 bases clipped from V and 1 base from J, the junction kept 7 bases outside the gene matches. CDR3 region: CASSPMDRANTEAFF. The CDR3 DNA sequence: TGTGCCAGCTCCCCTATGGACAGGGCGAACACTGAAGCTTTCTTT.

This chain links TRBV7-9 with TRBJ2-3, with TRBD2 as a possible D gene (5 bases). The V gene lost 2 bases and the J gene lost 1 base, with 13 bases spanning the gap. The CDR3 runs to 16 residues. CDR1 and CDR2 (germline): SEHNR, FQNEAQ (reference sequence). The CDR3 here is CASSLRSGVGTDTQYF. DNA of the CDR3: TGTGCCAGCAGCTTAAGATCCGGGGTAGGCACAGATACGCAGTATTTT.

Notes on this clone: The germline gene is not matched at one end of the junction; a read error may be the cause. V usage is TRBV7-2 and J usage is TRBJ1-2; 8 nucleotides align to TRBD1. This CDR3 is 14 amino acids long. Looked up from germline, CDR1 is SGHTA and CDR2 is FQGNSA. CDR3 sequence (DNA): TGTGCCAGCAGCTTAGAGTGGGCTGGGACAGGCGGGAACTTC. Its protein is CASSLEWAGTGGNF. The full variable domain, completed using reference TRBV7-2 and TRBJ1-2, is GAGVSQSPSNKVTEKGKDVELRCDPISGHTALYWYRQSLGQGLEFLIYFQGNSAPDKSGLPSDRFSAERTGGSVSTLTIQRTQQEDSAVYLCASSLEWAGTGGNFGSGTRLTVV.

CDR3 coding DNA: TGTGCCAGCAGTTACTCGGGGAGTCGGGTCGGCTACACCTTC. It is translated as CASSYSGSRVGYTF. The J gene is TRBJ1-2, the V gene TRBV6-2 or TRBV6-3; D ambiguous. The V gene lost 0 bases and the J gene lost 8 bases, with 13 bases spanning the gap. The CDR3 is 14 amino acids. CDR1 is MNHEY, CDR2 SVGEGT, per germline.

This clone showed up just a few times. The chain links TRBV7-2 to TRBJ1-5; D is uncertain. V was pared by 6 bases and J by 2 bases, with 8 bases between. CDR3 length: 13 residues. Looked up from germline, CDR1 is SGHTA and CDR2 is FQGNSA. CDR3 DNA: TGTGCCAGCAGTGACGGGGGCAATCAGCCCCAGCATTTT. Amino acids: CASSDGGNQPQHF.

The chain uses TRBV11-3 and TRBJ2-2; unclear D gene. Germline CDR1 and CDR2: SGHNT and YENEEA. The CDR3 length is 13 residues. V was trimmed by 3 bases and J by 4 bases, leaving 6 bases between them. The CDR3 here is CASSLSVTGELFF. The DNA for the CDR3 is TGTGCCAGCAGCTTGTCAGTCACCGGGGAGCTGTTTTTT.

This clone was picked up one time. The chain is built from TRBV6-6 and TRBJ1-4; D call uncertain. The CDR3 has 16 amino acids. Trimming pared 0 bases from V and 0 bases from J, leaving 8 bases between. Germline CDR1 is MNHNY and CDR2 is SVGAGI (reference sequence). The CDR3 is CASSYSRGTTNEKLFF. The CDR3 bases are TGTGCCAGCAGTTACTCGAGAGGTACAACTAATGAAAAACTGTTTTTT.

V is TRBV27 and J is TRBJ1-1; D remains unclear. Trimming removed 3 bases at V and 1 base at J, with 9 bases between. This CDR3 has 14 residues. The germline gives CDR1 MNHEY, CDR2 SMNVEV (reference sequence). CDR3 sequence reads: CASSLSQANTEAFF. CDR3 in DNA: TGTGCCAGCAGTTTGAGTCAGGCGAACACTGAAGCTTTCTTT.

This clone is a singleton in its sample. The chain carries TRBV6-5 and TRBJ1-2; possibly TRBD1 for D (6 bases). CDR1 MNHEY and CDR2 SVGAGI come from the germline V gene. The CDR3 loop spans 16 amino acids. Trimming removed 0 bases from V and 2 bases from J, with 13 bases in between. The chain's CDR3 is CASSYSTAGANYGYTF. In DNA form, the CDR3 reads TGTGCCAGCAGTTACTCCACGGCGGGGGCCAACTATGGCTACACCTTC.

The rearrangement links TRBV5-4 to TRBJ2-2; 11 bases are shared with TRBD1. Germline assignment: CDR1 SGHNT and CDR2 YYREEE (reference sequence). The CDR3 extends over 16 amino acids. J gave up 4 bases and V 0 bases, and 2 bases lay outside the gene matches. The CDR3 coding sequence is TGTGCCAGCAGCTTGGCCGGGACAGGGGGCACCGGGGAGCTGTTTTTT. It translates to CASSLAGTGGTGELFF. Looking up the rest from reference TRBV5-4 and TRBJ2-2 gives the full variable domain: ETGVTQSPTHLIKTRGQQVTLRCSSQSGHNTVSWYQQALGQGPQFIFQYYREEENGRGNFPPRFSGLQFPNYSSELNVNALELDDSALYLCASSLAGTGGTGELFFGEGSRLTVL.

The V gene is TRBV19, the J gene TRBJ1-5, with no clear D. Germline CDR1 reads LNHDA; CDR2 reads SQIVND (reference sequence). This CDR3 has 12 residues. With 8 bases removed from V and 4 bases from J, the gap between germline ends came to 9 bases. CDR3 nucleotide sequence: TGTGCCAGTCAAGGACTTAATCAGCCCCAGCATTTT. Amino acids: CASQGLNQPQHF.

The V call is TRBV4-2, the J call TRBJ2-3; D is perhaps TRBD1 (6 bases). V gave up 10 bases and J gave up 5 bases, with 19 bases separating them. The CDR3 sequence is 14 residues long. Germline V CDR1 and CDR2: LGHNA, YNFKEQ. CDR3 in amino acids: CATRLGGDEDTQYF. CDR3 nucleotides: TGTGCCACGCGACTTGGGGGCGACGAAGATACGCAGTATTTT.